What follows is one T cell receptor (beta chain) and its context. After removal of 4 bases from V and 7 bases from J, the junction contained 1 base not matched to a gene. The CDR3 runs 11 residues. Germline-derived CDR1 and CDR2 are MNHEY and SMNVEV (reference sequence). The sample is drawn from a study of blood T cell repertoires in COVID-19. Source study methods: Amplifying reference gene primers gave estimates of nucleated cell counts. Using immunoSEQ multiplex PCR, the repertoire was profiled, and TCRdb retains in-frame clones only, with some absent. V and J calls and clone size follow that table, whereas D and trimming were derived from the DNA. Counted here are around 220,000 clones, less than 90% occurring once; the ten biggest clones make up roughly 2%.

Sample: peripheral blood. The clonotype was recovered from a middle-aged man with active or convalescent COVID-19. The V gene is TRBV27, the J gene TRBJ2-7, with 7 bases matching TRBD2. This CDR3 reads CASSWGGEQYF. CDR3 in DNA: TGTGCCAGCAGTTGGGGGGGAGAGCAGTACTTC.